A single sample is the source of the 18 T cell receptor beta chains below, sequenced in a study of T cell responses to AZD1222 COVID-19 vaccine. The protocol was immunoSEQ multiplex PCR, while the TCRdb copy is restricted to in-frame clones and leaves out a portion. The sample carries under 130,000 clones, about four fifths recorded once. Source: peripheral blood, taken on day 0 of AZD1222 vaccination. The receptors were gathered from an adult in good health.

V gene TRBV6-5 combines with J gene TRBJ2-3; 10 nucleotides agree with TRBD2. V shed 8 bases and J 2 bases; nucleotides not matched to a gene: 7. Germline CDR1 reads MNHEY; CDR2 reads SVGAGI. There are 15 residues in the CDR3. CDR3 region: CASGTLAGSTDTQYF. The CDR3 DNA follows: TGTGCCAGCGGTACACTAGCGGGGTCCACAGATACGCAGTATTTT.

The V call is TRBV4-3, the J call TRBJ2-7; TRBD2 might be the D (5 bases). Trimming took off 0 bases at V and 0 bases at J, with 9 bases between the two ends. The CDR3 covers 15 residues. Germline V gene lookup returns CDR1 LGHNA and CDR2 YSLEER. The CDR3: CASSQERGTSYEQYF. CDR3 nucleotide sequence: TGCGCCAGCAGCCAAGAACGGGGTACCTCCTACGAGCAGTACTTC.

The J gene is TRBJ2-6, the V gene TRBV4-2, with D unclear. Trimming removed 0 bases from V and 0 bases from J, with 6 bases in between. Germline V gene sequence: CDR1 LGHNA, CDR2 YNFKEQ. This CDR3 is built from 16 residues. The CDR3 is CASSQDSDSGANVLTF. The CDR3 coding sequence is TGTGCCAGCAGCCAAGATTCGGACTCTGGGGCCAACGTCCTGACTTTC.

The gene calls are TRBV12-3 or TRBV12-4 and TRBJ2-1; 7 bases align to TRBD1. CDR3 length: 12 residues. Trimming at V came to 5 bases and at J to 15 bases, leaving 10 bases not matched to a gene. As DNA, the CDR3 is TGTGCCAGCAGTCCCCCGCACAGGGACAGGTTCTTC. Translating it yields CASSPPHRDRFF.

This clone has just a few counts. The CDR3 sequence: CSVRPGTGESGYTF. CDR3 coding DNA: TGCAGCGTCAGACCCGGGACAGGGGAGAGCGGCTACACCTTC. V gene TRBV29-1 combines with J gene TRBJ1-2; TRBD1 agrees at 10 bases. Germline loops: CDR1 SQVTM, CDR2 ANQGSEA. V shed 6 bases and J 8 bases; nucleotides not matched to a gene: 12. The CDR3 runs 14 residues.

The chain has TRBV5-5 and TRBJ2-7; tentatively, D is TRBD2 (5 bases). V was clipped by 2 bases and J by 0 bases, with 9 bases between them. In germline, CDR1 is SGHKS, CDR2 YYEKEE (reference sequence). The CDR3 has 14 residues. As DNA, the CDR3 is TGTGCCAGCAGCTTCCGGGAACTCTCCTACGAGCAGTACTTC. This gives the protein CASSFRELSYEQYF. The full variable domain, with the rest looked up from reference TRBV5-5 and TRBJ2-7, is DAGVTQSPTHLIKTRGQQVTLRCSPISGHKSVSWYQQVLGQGPQFIFQYYEKEERGRGNFPDRFSARQFPNYSSELNVNALLLGDSALYLCASSFRELSYEQYFGPGTRLTVT.

The J gene is TRBJ2-1, the V gene TRBV5-5; tentative D call: TRBD1 (6 bases). V was cut by 4 bases and J by 14 bases, with 16 bases left in between. CDR1 and CDR2 from the germline V gene are SGHKS and YYEKEE (reference sequence). The CDR3 is 12 residues long. CDR3 sequence: CASSPFKGVEFF. CDR3 coding DNA: TGTGCCAGCAGCCCATTTAAGGGGGTGGAGTTCTTC.

A single count supports this clone. The chain employs TRBV10-1 and TRBJ2-3, with unresolved D. Trimming stripped 5 bases from V and 4 bases from J, with 16 bases between. This CDR3 contains 15 residues. CDR1 is WNHNN and CDR2 is SYGVQD in the germline V gene (reference sequence). CDR3 nucleotides: TGCGCCAGCAGTCCAATTGGGGAATTCGCAGATACGCAGTATTTT. Translating it yields CASSPIGEFADTQYF.

The chain carries TRBV7-9 and TRBJ1-3; 7 positions agree with TRBD1. This CDR3 contains 16 residues. Looked up from germline, CDR1 is SEHNR and CDR2 is FQNEAQ (reference sequence). V lost 8 bases, J lost 2 bases, and 12 bases stayed unmatched. CDR3 coding DNA: TGTGCCAGCTATAGAAACGGAGGGGGCGCTGGAAACACCATATATTTT. Protein: CASYRNGGGAGNTIYF.

CDR3 sequence (DNA): TGTGCCAGCAGTGCGGACAGGGTGAGATCACCCCTCCACTTT. Translated, it gives CASSADRVRSPLHF. This chain connects TRBV6-4 to TRBJ1-6, with 8 bases that match TRBD1. Trimming took 4 bases from V and 10 from J; bases not matched to a gene: 6. This CDR3 region has 14 residues. The germline CDR1 and CDR2 sequences are MRHNA and SNTAGT.

The J gene is TRBJ2-2, the V gene TRBV6-2 or TRBV6-3; 12 bases map to TRBD2. V gave up 3 bases and J gave up 4 bases; unmatched junction bases: 6. Germline V CDR1 and CDR2: MNHEY, SVGEGT. This CDR3 is built from 17 residues. The CDR3 DNA reads as TGTGCCAGCAGTTATCTAGCGGGGGGGCCGAGCACCGGGGAGCTGTTTTTT. Translating gives CASSYLAGGPSTGELFF.

DNA for the CDR3: TGTGCCAGCAGTCCCGACAGGGCAGGTTCGGAGACCCAGTACTTC. As protein: CASSPDRAGSETQYF. The genes are TRBV6-6 and TRBJ2-5, with 7 bases lining up with TRBD1. The CDR3 contains 15 residues. Per the germline V gene, CDR1 is MNHNY and CDR2 is SVGAGI (reference sequence). The V segment lost 5 bases and the J segment 5 bases; nucleotides outside the gene matches: 11.

The gene calls are TRBV4-2 and TRBJ1-5; 8 nucleotides line up with TRBD1. Looked up from germline, CDR1 is LGHNA and CDR2 is YNFKEQ. The CDR3 spans 15 residues. J gave up 2 bases and V 8 bases, and 8 bases lay outside the gene matches. For the CDR3, the DNA is TGTGCCAGCGAGAGAAAGACAGGGGGCAATCAGCCCCAGCATTTT. As protein: CASERKTGGNQPQHF.

The V and J genes are TRBV5-1 and TRBJ1-1; unclear D gene. This CDR3 contains 14 residues. Germline V gives CDR1 SGHRS, CDR2 YFSETQ. V was shortened by 1 base and J by 4 bases, with 11 bases between the two germline ends. CDR3 DNA: TGCGCCAGCAGCTTGTTTGAAGGGCCCACTGAAGCTTTCTTT. The encoded protein is CASSLFEGPTEAFF. The whole variable domain, filled in from reference TRBV5-1 and TRBJ1-1, reads KAGVTQTPRYLIKTRGQQVTLSCSPISGHRSVSWYQQTPGQGLQFLFEYFSETQRNKGNFPGRFSGRQFSNSRSEMNVSTLELGDSALYLCASSLFEGPTEAFFGQGTRLTVV.

V gene TRBV29-1 combines with J gene TRBJ2-7, with a tentative D call TRBD2 (5 bases). Germline values: CDR1 SQVTM, CDR2 ANQGSEA. V lost 4 bases and J 5 bases, leaving 9 bases between the germline ends. CDR3 size: 11 residues. The CDR3 DNA sequence: TGCAGCGTTGGTCACGGGGACGAGCAGTACTTC. Protein sequence: CSVGHGDEQYF.

The V gene is TRBV19, the J gene TRBJ1-4; 7 bases map to TRBD1. V trimming: 1 base; J trimming: 4 bases; junction bases outside the gene matches: 6. In germline, CDR1 is LNHDA, CDR2 SQIVND (reference sequence). The CDR3 totals 16 residues. CDR3 sequence reads: CASSIGQTGFNEKLFF. CDR3 coding DNA: TGTGCCAGTAGTATAGGACAGACAGGGTTTAATGAAAAACTGTTTTTT. The full variable domain, rest sourced from reference TRBV19 and TRBJ1-4, is DGGITQSPKYLFRKEGQNVTLSCEQNLNHDAMYWYRQDPGQGLRLIYYSQIVNDFQKGDIAEGYSVSREKKESFPLTVTSAQKNPTAFYLCASSIGQTGFNEKLFFGSGTQLSVL.

The chain recombines TRBV3-1 (or the pseudogene TRBV3-2) with TRBJ2-1, with 12 bases that match TRBD2. The germline V gene encodes CDR1 LGHDT and CDR2 YNNKEL (reference sequence). This CDR3 has 18 residues. V was pared by 0 bases and J by 10 bases, with 13 bases of the junction left unmatched. The CDR3 region is CASSQESRLAGGPGEQFF. The CDR3, as DNA: TGTGCCAGCAGCCAAGAATCCAGGCTAGCGGGGGGGCCGGGCGAGCAGTTCTTC.

Worth noting for this clone: A much larger clone is a single base away; this may be a read error. The chain links TRBV6-5 to TRBJ1-2; TRBD1 agrees at 7 bases. Losses at the gene ends were 4 bases for V and 4 bases for J; bases not matched to a gene: 6. Germline V CDR1 and CDR2: MNHEY, SVGAGI. The CDR3 consists of 14 residues. The CDR3 reads CASSWLTGSYGYTF. The DNA of the CDR3 is TGTGCCAGCAGTTGGCTGACAGGGAGCTATGGCTACACCTTC.